This T cell receptor (beta chain) was identified in a study of blood T cells in healthy people across ages. This clonotype showed up just a few times. Using a J-beta primer mix together with a sample-barcoded 5' primer, a second PCR was run for roughly 7 to 12 cycles. MiXCR was run by TCRdb on the 5' RACE reads, yielding one entry per CDR3 protein. The data hold some 1.6 million distinct CDR3 sequences, with about 32% observed a single time. The CDR3 covers 15 residues. V shed 5 bases and J 11 bases; nucleotides not matched to a gene: 13. The germline V gene has CDR1 MNHEY and CDR2 SMNVEV (reference sequence).

V and J are TRBV27 and TRBJ2-5; 11 nucleotides match TRBD2. The clonotype was recovered from a woman younger than 45 in good health. Sequenced sample: blood. CDR3 region: CASSEASGGSREQYF. CDR3 coding DNA: TGTGCCAGCAGTGAAGCTAGCGGGGGGTCGAGGGAGCAGTACTTC.